This TCR beta chain was recovered during a study of identical twins. General study points: Alpha sequences out of frame and shared by twins had excess low generation probability.

The length of the CDR3 is 14 residues. V trimming: 2 bases; J trimming: 13 bases; junction bases outside the gene matches: 11. Germline assignment: CDR1 DFQATT and CDR2 SNEGSKA (reference sequence). Template switching introduced a universal primer site, and the cDNA bore unique molecular identifiers. TCRdb re-derived calls from the 5' RACE reads in MiXCR, one entry per CDR3 protein. The data show roughly 1.6 million distinct CDR3 sequences, with around 33% seen just once and about 0.27% held by the top ten. This clonotype occurred a few times. Its target is unknown. The sequencing input was cord blood. The rearrangement joins TRBV20-1 to TRBJ2-4, with 10 bases fitting TRBD2. This clonotype originated in a newborn girl in good health. This CDR3 is CSARLAGVKNEQYF. CDR3 nucleotide sequence: TGCAGTGCTAGACTAGCGGGGGTTAAGAATGAGCAGTACTTC.